The T cell receptor beta chain described here comes from a study of T and B cells in COVID-19 patients (TCRdb year 2020). Background for the entire study: Using TRB and IGH repertoire sequencing of peripheral blood, the study characterized adaptive immunity in COVID-19 patients who had active infection or had recovered. The recovered cohort had a median age of roughly 35 years, compared with 55 to 70 years in the active-infection cohort. Repertoire analyses used an age-matched reference group of 39 healthy donors who were negative for COVID-19 antibodies as the comparison. As many as 9 follow-up blood samples were taken per patient, and some of the samples covered different disease stages within the same individual. Because samples were available both during active disease and after recovery, a couple of patients were counted in both the recovered and the active cohorts. The repository of TCR and BCR sequences included 69 time points from around 35 patients, and more than 7 million TCR sequences were analysed. In the active-infection cohort, about 65% of the roughly 20 patients were critically ill and required mechanical ventilation or ECMO. A recovered cohort was made up of 19 patients contributing 20 samples, mostly after mild to moderate COVID-19 managed as outpatients. Comorbidities linked to unfavorable COVID-19 outcome were present in about 90% of the roughly 20 patients in the active-infection cohort. General study outcomes and caveats: Blood samples obtained from mildly ill patients during symptoms, as well as early samples obtained from severe cases, were available only in scarce numbers. The size of the cohort was considered insufficient for assessing HLA contributions to COVID-19 susceptibility or severity. In active COVID-19, TRB repertoires were highly clonal, while at recovery, diversity and richness increased above the levels seen in healthy donors. A total of about 2,400 TCR clusters were exclusive to the recovered cohort, and some 29 of those clusters were low-pGen clusters. Specific T cell subsets (CD4+/Treg/CD8+) and sorted SARS-CoV-2-responsive or tetramer+ T cells had not yet been sequenced, and these experiments were ongoing. The reported TCR clusters were stated to require prospective validation before clinical use. Patients with COVID-19 were reported to show strongly skewed TRBV/TRBJ gene usage.

The instrument given in TCRdb is Illumina MiSeq. Multiplex PCR with BIOMED2 TRB-A/B primer pools was used to amplify the TRB rearrangements. Two consecutive PCRs added Illumina-compatible adapters and 7-nucleotide sample barcodes to the amplicons. Phusion HS II polymerase was used for all library PCRs. The amplicons were purified from gel with the NucleoSpin Gel and PCR Clean-up kit, measured on Qubit, and combined at around 4.2 nM. Amplicon pool quality was checked on an Agilent 2100 Bioanalyzer before Illumina next-generation sequencing. Under the source paper's analysis protocol: Annotation of TRB rearrangements was performed with MiXCR 3.0.8 using the default MiXCR reference library. Non-productive reads and sequences with fewer than 2 reads were excluded, and each unique CDR3 nucleotide sequence counted as one clone. R 3.5.1 was used to calculate clonality, diversity, richness and V-J gene usage. GLIPH2 was used to cluster TCRs based on CDR3 similarity, and OLGA was used to calculate the generation probabilities. GLIPH2 clusters were kept only if they contained at least four unique TCR clonotypes found in at least three individuals. Clones were called with MiXCR by TCRdb after fastp trimmed the public reads at Q25, and only in-frame beta chains were retained. Merged by CDR3 protein, the rows form single entries marked with the most common genes and DNA. What appears here as the V and J calls and clone size reflects TCRdb's work, not the paper's. The sample data list thousands of distinct CDR3 sequences, and roughly 27% of these were observed just once. The ten largest clones take up around 64% of the sample.

Genomic DNA extracted from blood, in amounts of about 240-550 ng, served as the starting material for amplifying TRB repertoires. This clonotype is labeled medium-sized (0.01 to 0.1%). The target of this receptor is not known. No base quality information exists; no much larger clone differs at one position. Relative to germline, V is 1 base shorter and J is 1 base shorter, with 14 bases between their ends. The germline V gene (reference sequence) provides CDR1 SGHKS and CDR2 YYEKEE. CDR3 length: 17 amino acids, cysteine to phenylalanine. Here the CDR3 DNA is all that survives: 51 bases in frame from base 1.

The rearrangement combines TRBV5-5 with TRBJ2-2; TRBD1 could be the D gene, as 6 bases match. This receptor was identified in a human donor with active COVID-19. The donor label of this sample is uncertain. Input material: blood. The CDR3 in this case is CASSLRVRGENTGELFF. Read as DNA, the sequence is TGTGCCAGCAGCTTGAGGGTCAGGGGCGAGAACACCGGGGAGCTGTTTTTT.